This TCR beta chain was identified during a study of technical replicates of blood from several donors. Profiled with immunoSEQ multiplex PCR; TCRdb holds only in-frame clones, not every one. The table lists around 79,000 clones, 90% to 95% of them singletons. V lost 0 bases, J lost 6 bases, and 19 bases lay in between. Germline lookup yields CDR1 SGHRS and CDR2 YFSETQ. The CDR3 totals 16 residues. V and J are TRBV5-1 and TRBJ2-7; the D gene is possibly TRBD2 (5 bases). The receptor was isolated from a human donor in good health. The specimen sequenced was T cells isolated from PBMCs. The CDR3 nucleotides read TGCGCCAGCAGCTTGGCCGGGATTGAGGTTGGCTCCGAGCAGTACTTC. It yields the protein CASSLAGIEVGSEQYF.